This T cell receptor beta chain was captured in a study of T cell changes during pregnancy in multiple sclerosis. The V gene's germline CDR1 is SGHRS and CDR2 YFSETQ. The ends were cut back, 0 bases at V and 8 bases at J, with 15 bases in the middle. The CDR3 totals 15 residues. Some clones are missing from TCRdb's copy, which holds only in-frame ones; the method was immunoSEQ multiplex PCR. The data hold about 70,000 clones, with roughly 92% observed a single time. The source material was CD8+ T cells from peripheral blood mononuclear cells, sampled in the third trimester of pregnancy. The TCR comes from a female donor in good health, enrolled as a control in a pregnancy study. The chain has TRBV5-1 and TRBJ2-1; tentatively, D is TRBD1 (6 bases). Here the CDR3 DNA reads TGCGCCAGCAGCTTGGTGCCAGGGGTGTTCGATGAGCAGTTCTTC. Protein product: CASSLVPGVFDEQFF.